This T cell receptor (beta chain) appears in the sequencing data of a study of PD-1 blockade in classical Hodgkin lymphoma. Time point indicated: newly diagnosed, previously untreated cHL patient sample. This clone was recorded only once. The junction had 6 bases not matched to a gene; V was cut back by 8 bases and J by 0 bases. Germline V CDR1 and CDR2: SNHLY, FYNNEI. The CDR3 is 14 residues long. TCRdb's copy holds only in-frame clones and misses some; the assay was immunoSEQ multiplex PCR. There are fewer than 90,000 clones in the sample; 93% occur only once, and roughly 2.6% lies in the top ten. This sequence was found in a human donor with classical Hodgkin lymphoma. The sequenced material came from peripheral blood mononuclear cells (PBMCs). The genes are TRBV2 and TRBJ2-5; 7 nucleotides match TRBD1. CDR3 protein: CASRDSKYQETQYF. The CDR3 region has the DNA TGTGCCAGCCGGGACAGTAAATACCAAGAGACCCAGTACTTC.